This T cell receptor beta chain was sequenced in a study of CD8 T cells in ankylosing spondylitis. V was cut by 0 bases and J by 11 bases, with 16 bases left in between. The CDR3 consists of 14 residues. Germline V CDR1 and CDR2: LGHDT, YNNKEL (reference sequence). TCRdb ran MiXCR on the 5' RACE reads and lists one entry per CDR3 protein. The sample consists of just over 150,000 distinct CDR3 sequences, about a sixth of them appearing once. The gene calls are TRBV3-1 and TRBJ1-1, with D perhaps TRBD1 (5 bases). This clonotype was obtained from a male donor with ankylosing spondylitis or in good health (not recorded which). The sample comprised blood, either unsorted or a sorted T cell fraction (not recorded which). CDR3 sequence (DNA): TGTGCCAGCAGCCAAGAGGACCGTTGGGGGGGTGCTTTCTTT. Its translation: CASSQEDRWGGAFF.